Listed here are 3 T cell receptor beta chains from one sample, sequenced in a study of blood T cell repertoires in COVID-19. TCRdb's table, derived via immunoSEQ multiplex PCR, lists solely in-frame clones and lacks some. The sample has about 46,000 clones; more than 75% are singletons. The sequencing input was peripheral blood. These receptors were obtained from a man aged 45-60 years with active COVID-19.

The CDR3 region is CASSYGGQGEQYF. As DNA, the CDR3 is TGTGCCAGCAGTTACGGCGGACAGGGCGAGCAGTACTTC. The chain employs TRBV6-5 and TRBJ2-7, with 8 bases that match TRBD1. There are 13 residues in the CDR3. Per germline, CDR1 MNHEY and CDR2 SVGAGI. J was trimmed by 6 bases and V by 2 bases; bases with no gene match: 3.

The V call is TRBV24-1, the J call TRBJ2-5, with 14 positions matching TRBD2. The CDR3 spans 17 residues. CDR1 is KGHDR and CDR2 is SFDVKD in the germline V gene. Trimming removed 2 bases from V and 3 bases from J; junction bases left unmatched: 4. In DNA, the CDR3 is TGTGCCACCAGTGATTGGGGACTAGCGGGAGCTAAAGAGACCCAGTACTTC. Translating gives CATSDWGLAGAKETQYF.

This rearrangement joins TRBV6-5 to TRBJ2-7, with 7 positions matching TRBD2. V shed 8 bases and J 6 bases; nucleotides not matched to a gene: 13. The length of the CDR3 is 14 residues. Germline V gives CDR1 MNHEY, CDR2 SVGAGI. CDR3 protein: CASGRGPSWGEQYF. The CDR3 nucleotides are TGTGCCAGCGGGAGGGGACCCTCATGGGGCGAGCAGTACTTC.